This T cell receptor (beta chain) stems from a study of radiation and T cells in renal cell carcinoma. A remark on this clone: No antigen is known for it.

V shed 4 bases and J 6 bases; nucleotides not matched to a gene: 4. The CDR3 spans 13 residues. Germline loops: CDR1 LNHDA, CDR2 SQIVND (reference sequence). Study-wide findings and caveats: Top tumor clonotypes rose in blood 2 weeks post-radiation, then contracted. Baseline intratumoral clonotype presence is unknown without pretreatment biopsies.

Noted time point: blood 4 weeks post-SBRT, at nephrectomy. Indicated treatment: 15 Gy SBRT to primary tumor, nephrectomy 4 weeks later. Nephrectomy followed 15 Gy stereotactic body radiation by 4 weeks. This renal cell carcinoma was of the clear cell type. Profiled with immunoSEQ multiplex PCR; TCRdb holds only in-frame clones, not every one. The sample lists fewer than 200,000 clones, about 85% occurring once. The chain recombines TRBV19 with TRBJ2-7, with 9 bases identical to TRBD1. The receptor's source is a woman aged 50 to 60 with renal cell carcinoma. Sequencing used blood, obtained from a patient whose treatment included radiotherapy and nephrectomy. The chain's CDR3 is CASSSLDRGEQYF. CDR3 nucleotides: TGTGCCAGTAGTAGCTTGGACAGGGGCGAGCAGTACTTC.